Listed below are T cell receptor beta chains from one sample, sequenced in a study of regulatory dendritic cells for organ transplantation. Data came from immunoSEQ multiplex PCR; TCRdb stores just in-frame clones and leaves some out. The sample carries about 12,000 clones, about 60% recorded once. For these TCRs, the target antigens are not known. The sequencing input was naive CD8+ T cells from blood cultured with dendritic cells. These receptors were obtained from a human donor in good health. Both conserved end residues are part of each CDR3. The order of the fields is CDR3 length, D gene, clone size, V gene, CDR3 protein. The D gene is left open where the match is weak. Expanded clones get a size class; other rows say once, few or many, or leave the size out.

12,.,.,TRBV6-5,CASRGPSYEQYF
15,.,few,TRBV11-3,CASSSPQGGLTEAFF
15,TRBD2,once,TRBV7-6,CASSLTSGGQETQYF
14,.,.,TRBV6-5,CASSPRGAGYEQYF
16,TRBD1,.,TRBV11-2,CASIRSRDRGHYEQYF
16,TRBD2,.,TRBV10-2,CASSEMSRTRTGELFF
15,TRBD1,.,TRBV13,CASRGTGPLSYEQYF
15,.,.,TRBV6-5,CASSYGGPAPYEQYF
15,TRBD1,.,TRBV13,CASSLRGQGSETQYF
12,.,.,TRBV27,CASTTGGVNAFF
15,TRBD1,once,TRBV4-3,CASSQDQGARETQYF
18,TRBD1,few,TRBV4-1,CASSRNPPGTATNTEAFF
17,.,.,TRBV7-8,CASSLAWGTATNEKLFF
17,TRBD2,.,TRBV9,CASSVGTSGAFQETQYF
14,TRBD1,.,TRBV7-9,CASSPQGPFYGYTF
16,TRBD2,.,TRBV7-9,CASSFATSGGADEQFF
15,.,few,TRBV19,CASSIPPGGNTEAFF
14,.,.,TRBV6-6,CASSYYGVNYEQYF
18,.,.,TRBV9,CASSVPGAGDRGDYGYTF
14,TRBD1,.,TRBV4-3,CASSQGQGTYEQYF
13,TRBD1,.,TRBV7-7,CASSIRQGNEQFF
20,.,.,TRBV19,CASSIAPGQGDYSYNSPLHF
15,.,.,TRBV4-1,CASSQDQALNTEAFF
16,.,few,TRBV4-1,CASSLTTGLMNTEAFF
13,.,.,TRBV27,CASSLASQETQYF
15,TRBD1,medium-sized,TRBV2,CASKSGTGAGNTIYF
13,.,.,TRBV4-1,CASSQIVNTEAFF
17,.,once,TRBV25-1,CASAQQGSPQYPRGAVF
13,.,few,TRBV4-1,CASSQRAGNTIYF
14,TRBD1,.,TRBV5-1,CASSLGQGVVEQYF
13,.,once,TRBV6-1,CASSDRNQETQYF
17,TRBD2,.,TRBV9,CASSPGAGGQISYEQYF
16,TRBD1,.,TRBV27,CASSNIWTGSSYEQYF
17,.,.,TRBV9,CASSVATRGLRWDEQFF
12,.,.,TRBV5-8,CASSLDRTEQFF
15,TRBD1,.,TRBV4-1,CASSQAGTGGTEAFF
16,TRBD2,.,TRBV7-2,CASSLVAGAWTDTQYF
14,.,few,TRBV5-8,CASSLKTYGEKLFF
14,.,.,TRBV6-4,CASKGHSSYNEQFF
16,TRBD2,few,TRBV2,CASRGGLAGAFYEQYF
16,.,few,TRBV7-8,CASSFGRGPSNQPQHF
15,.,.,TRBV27,CASTSRGGATDTQYF
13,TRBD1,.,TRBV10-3,CAISPGAGGEQYF
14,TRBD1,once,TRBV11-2,CASSPGTGGDEQYF
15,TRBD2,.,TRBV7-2,CASSPGGGGAYEQYF
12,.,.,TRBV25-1,CAAGVHNSPLHF
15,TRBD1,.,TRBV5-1,CASSSLPGQGYEQYF
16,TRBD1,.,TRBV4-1,CASSLGTGGSYNEQFF
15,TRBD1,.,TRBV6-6,CASSSTGTANNEQFF